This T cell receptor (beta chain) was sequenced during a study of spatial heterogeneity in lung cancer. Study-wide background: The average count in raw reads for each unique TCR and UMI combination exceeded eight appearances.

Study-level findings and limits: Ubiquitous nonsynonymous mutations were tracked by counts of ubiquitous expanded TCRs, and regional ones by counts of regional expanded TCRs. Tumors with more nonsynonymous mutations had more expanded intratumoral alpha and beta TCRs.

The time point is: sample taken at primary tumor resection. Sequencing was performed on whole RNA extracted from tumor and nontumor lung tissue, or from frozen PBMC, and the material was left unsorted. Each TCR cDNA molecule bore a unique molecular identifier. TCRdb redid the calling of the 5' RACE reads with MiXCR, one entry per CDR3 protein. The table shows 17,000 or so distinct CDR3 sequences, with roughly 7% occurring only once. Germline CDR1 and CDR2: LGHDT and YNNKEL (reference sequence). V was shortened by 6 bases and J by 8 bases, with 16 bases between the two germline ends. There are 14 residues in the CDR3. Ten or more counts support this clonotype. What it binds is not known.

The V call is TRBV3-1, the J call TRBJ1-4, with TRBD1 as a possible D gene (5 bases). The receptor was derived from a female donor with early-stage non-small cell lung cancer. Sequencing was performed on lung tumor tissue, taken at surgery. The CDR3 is CASSGTAANEKLFF. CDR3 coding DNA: TGTGCCAGCAGTGGGACGGCTGCGAACGAAAAACTGTTTTTT.